A selection of T cell receptor beta chains follows, all from one sample in a study of PD-1 blockade in classical Hodgkin lymphoma. Libraries were prepared by immunoSEQ multiplex PCR; TCRdb keeps only in-frame clonotypes and omits some of them. Among tens of thousands of clones, around 80% were seen once, and the ten largest hold roughly 13%. The sequencing here drew on peripheral blood mononuclear cells (PBMCs), taken at baseline. Receptor source: a human donor with classical Hodgkin lymphoma. Both conserved end residues are part of each CDR3. Fields, in order: V gene, J gene, CDR3 protein.

TRBV19,TRBJ1-2,CASSSREGGSYGYTF
TRBV5-4,TRBJ1-1,CASSPSTGLGSTEAFF
TRBV7-3,TRBJ2-5,CASSLRPRETQYF
TRBV4-1,TRBJ1-5,CASSQGTNNQPQHF
TRBV9,TRBJ2-7,CASSPTLGTRGGEQYF
TRBV29-1,TRBJ2-5,CSVEDAVGTRETQYF
TRBV2,TRBJ1-1,CASNRLDGEAFF
TRBV19,TRBJ1-1,CASSIYLGRGNTEAFF
TRBV11-2,TRBJ2-1,CASSLVGGGYNEQFF
TRBV5-4,TRBJ1-4,CARGAAATNEKLFF
TRBV18,TRBJ2-5,CASSPSRSRGQETQYF
TRBV11-3,TRBJ1-5,CASSLVPWGTVHQPQHF
TRBV30,TRBJ2-4,CAWNLDLRKNIQYF
TRBV6-6,TRBJ1-4,CASEGQSEKLFF
TRBV4-3,TRBJ2-3,CASSPLEGGSTDTQYF
TRBV15,TRBJ1-3,CATSRDALGSGNTIYF
TRBV7-8,TRBJ2-1,CASSLGEPGLVSNEQFF
TRBV4-3,TRBJ2-7,CASSQEEGIPYEQYF
TRBV5-4,TRBJ2-5,CASRTNLGKETQYF
TRBV11-2,TRBJ2-1,CASSPEWGRGAYNEQFF
TRBV7-2,TRBJ1-6,CASSPDREHNSPLHF
TRBV10-1,TRBJ2-2,CASSELRGVTGELFF
TRBV11-2,TRBJ2-7,CASTLGRAYEQYF
TRBV7-2,TRBJ1-2,CASRYGSYGYTF
TRBV9,TRBJ2-5,CASSVELAGVAPQETQYF
TRBV9,TRBJ2-2,CASSVDGHVTGELFF
TRBV2,TRBJ2-1,CASKSSNSYNEQFF
TRBV4-1,TRBJ2-7,CASSQDGGLVSYEQYF
TRBV7-9,TRBJ1-4,CASSLGTGNEKLFF
TRBV7-2,TRBJ1-3,CASSLDPLNTIYF
TRBV5-4,TRBJ2-7,CASSDARTGDEQYF
TRBV5-5,TRBJ2-1,CASSLGERGGHEQFF
TRBV19,TRBJ2-4,CASIPIGGPEELAKNIQYF
TRBV2,TRBJ1-1,CASSQGGNTEAFF
TRBV5-3,TRBJ2-5,CARSSRLIQETQYF
TRBV4-1,TRBJ2-1,CASSPLTGGRDEQFF
TRBV5-1,TRBJ1-4,CASSPEGATNEKLFF
TRBV4-3,TRBJ2-4,CASSQTGTENIQYF
TRBV7-9,TRBJ1-1,CASSPLTGGNTEAFF
TRBV27,TRBJ1-6,CASSFRGESYSPLHF
TRBV2,TRBJ2-1,CASRERSDEQFF